The 23 T cell receptor beta chains below all came from one sample that was sequenced in a study of T-cell reconstitution after alpha-beta-depleted transplantation in children (dated by TCRdb to 2016 to 2017). Receptors were amplified or captured by PCR. Sequencing used an Illumina HiSeq 2500. To normalize quantification of the TCRbeta repertoire, the TCR libraries were built with molecular barcoding that relied on unique molecular identifiers. The public reads were reanalyzed by TCRdb: fastp trimming at Q25, MiXCR alignment, in-frame beta chains only. Each entry is one CDR3 protein sequence, shown with its most common DNA and genes. Within this sample are 200,000 or so distinct CDR3 sequences, with roughly 6.3% of them counted one time only. The ten largest clones add up to about 4.3% of the sample. The sample's treatment or condition label is to be understood as: allogeneic hematopoietic cell transplantation with graft depleted of TCRalphabeta T cells and CD19 B cells.

The source material was PBMCs, sampled before TCRalphabeta/CD19-depleted stem cell transplant. The origin of the receptors is a girl younger than two with combined immunodeficiency, due to receive a stem cell transplant.

In its sample, this clonotype was seen many times. The chain is built from TRBV9 and TRBJ2-3, with D perhaps TRBD1 or TRBD2 (5 bases each). Germline V CDR1 and CDR2: SGDLS, YYNGEE. The CDR3 is made up of 14 amino acids. Deletions cut 7 bases from V and 2 bases from J, with 14 bases between. The CDR3 reads CASGRDPDTDTQYF. Written as DNA, the CDR3 is TGTGCCAGCGGTAGGGACCCGGACACAGATACGCAGTATTTT.

This clonotype appeared many times. J is TRBJ2-5 and V is TRBV20-1, with TRBD2 matching 9 bases. The CDR3 is 13 amino acids. V lost 6 bases, J lost 5 bases, and 7 bases stayed unmatched. Germline lookup yields CDR1 DFQATT and CDR2 SNEGSKA (reference sequence). The CDR3 loop is CSALRGGYETQYF. For the CDR3, the DNA is TGCAGTGCCCTGCGGGGGGGCTATGAGACCCAGTACTTC.

This clonotype was observed many times. V and J are TRBV5-1 and TRBJ2-2; D perhaps matches TRBD1 (6 bases). V shed 0 bases and J shed 1 base, with 7 bases lying between them. The CDR3 is 15 amino acids. Germline V gives CDR1 SGHRS, CDR2 YFSETQ. The CDR3 nucleotides are TGCGCCAGCAGCTTGGTACAGGGGAACACCGGGGAGCTGTTTTTT. It translates to CASSLVQGNTGELFF. Using reference TRBV5-1 and TRBJ2-2 for the parts outside the CDR3, the full variable domain is KAGVTQTPRYLIKTRGQQVTLSCSPISGHRSVSWYQQTPGQGLQFLFEYFSETQRNKGNFPGRFSGRQFSNSRSEMNVSTLELGDSALYLCASSLVQGNTGELFFGEGSRLTVL.

The table lists this clonotype with many counts. This chain connects TRBV12-3 or TRBV12-4 to TRBJ1-1; no reliable D call. The CDR3 totals 13 residues. Deletions cut 3 bases from V and 5 bases from J, with 10 bases between. CDR3 in DNA: TGTGCCAGCAGTTTTAATGGGTGGACTGAAGCTTTCTTT. Its protein product is CASSFNGWTEAFF.

The chain uses TRBV14 and TRBJ2-3; perhaps TRBD1 as D (6 bases). V was clipped by 3 bases and J by 6 bases, with 16 bases between them. The CDR3 loop spans 15 amino acids. The germline V gene encodes CDR1 SGHDN and CDR2 FVKESK. DNA of the CDR3: TGTGCCAGCAGCCAGGGGACAACCTTCTTTGATACGCAGTATTTT. Translation: CASSQGTTFFDTQYF. Using reference TRBV14 and TRBJ2-3 for the parts outside the CDR3, the full variable domain is EAGVTQFPSHSVIEKGQTVTLRCDPISGHDNLYWYRRVMGKEIKFLLHFVKESKQDESGMPNNRFLAERTGGTYSTLKVQPAELEDSGVYFCASSQGTTFFDTQYFGPGTRLTVL.

This clonotype was counted at least ten times. This chain uses TRBV15 with TRBJ2-1, with D unresolved. Trimming removed 5 bases at V and 7 bases at J, with 12 bases between. The CDR3 is 13 amino acids. Germline V CDR1 and CDR2: LNHNV, YYDKDF (reference sequence). CDR3 sequence: CATSHRIGNEQFF. CDR3 in DNA: TGTGCCACCAGCCATCGGATTGGAAATGAGCAGTTCTTC.

This clonotype was counted between two and nine times. The chain combines TRBV6-4 with TRBJ2-3; a weak D match, TRBD2 (6 bases). Germline V lookup: CDR1 MRHNA, CDR2 SNTAGT. V was shortened by 9 bases and J by 0 bases, with 40 bases between the two germline ends. The CDR3 runs to 23 residues. This CDR3 is CASKPPGKGERRDAPGSTDTQYF. CDR3 sequence (DNA): TGTGCCAGTAAGCCCCCTGGTAAAGGCGAGAGGCGGGACGCTCCTGGTAGCACAGATACGCAGTATTTT.

This clonotype was recorded many times. This chain connects TRBV12-3 or TRBV12-4 to TRBJ2-1; no clear D gene. The CDR3 is 15 amino acids. V was trimmed by 5 bases and J by 3 bases, leaving 14 bases between them. The CDR3 DNA reads as TGTGCCAGCAGTGTTAGCCCGCTCTACTACAATGAGCAGTTCTTC. Translated: CASSVSPLYYNEQFF.

The chain joins TRBV7-8 to TRBJ2-1; 10 nucleotides line up with TRBD2. This CDR3 comprises 16 residues. CDR1 is SGHVS, CDR2 FQNEAQ, per germline. J gave up 5 bases and V 5 bases, and 9 bases lay outside the gene matches. In DNA form, the CDR3 reads TGTGCCAGCAGCCACGGCCCTAGCGGGGGAGACAATGAGCAGTTCTTC. It encodes CASSHGPSGGDNEQFF. Combining the CDR3 with reference TRBV7-8 and TRBJ2-1 gives the whole variable domain GAGVSQSPRYKVAKRGQDVALRCDPISGHVSLFWYQQALGQGPEFLTYFQNEAQLDKSGLPSDRFFAERPEGSVSTLKIQRTQQEDSAVYLCASSHGPSGGDNEQFFGPGTRLTVL.

CDR3 residues: CASMGLAGYSYNEQFF. As DNA, the CDR3 is TGTGCCAGTATGGGACTAGCGGGGTACTCCTACAATGAGCAGTTCTTC. V usage is TRBV19 and J usage is TRBJ2-1, with TRBD2 identical over 13 bases. Germline V gives CDR1 LNHDA, CDR2 SQIVND (reference sequence). The CDR3 has 16 amino acids. Trimming took 7 bases from V and 0 from J; bases not matched to a gene: 3.

At least ten counts were recorded for this clonotype. For the CDR3, the DNA is TGTGCCAGCAGCCAAGACAGCCATCAAGCCCAGTACTTC. Translating gives CASSQDSHQAQYF. This chain uses TRBV7-9 with TRBJ2-5, with a weak D call TRBD1 (5 bases). The germline gives CDR1 SEHNR, CDR2 FQNEAQ (reference sequence). Trimming took 5 bases from V and 9 from J, leaving 16 bases between them. This CDR3 region has 13 residues.

This clonotype was detected many times. The rearrangement joins TRBV12-3 or TRBV12-4 to TRBJ2-7; TRBD2 matches 10 bases. V was pared by 3 bases and J by 5 bases, with 10 bases of the junction left unmatched. There are 16 residues in the CDR3. The CDR3 is CASSLSGGAGLDEQYF. CDR3 DNA sequence: TGTGCCAGCAGTTTGAGCGGGGGGGCTGGTTTGGACGAGCAGTACTTC.

This clonotype was recorded at least ten times. The chain uses TRBV7-9 and TRBJ2-5; D is perhaps TRBD2 (6 bases). CDR1 SEHNR and CDR2 FQNEAQ come from the germline V gene (reference sequence). The V end lost 10 bases, the J end lost 5 bases, and 23 bases lay between the germline ends. The CDR3 runs to 15 residues. The CDR3 DNA follows: TGTGCCACCTCTCGGGCTAGCGCGTTAAGGGAGACCCAGTACTTC. It specifies CATSRASALRETQYF.

This clonotype came up many times. The V and J genes are TRBV4-1 and TRBJ2-7; 9 bases agree with TRBD1. Germline V gives CDR1 MGHRA, CDR2 YSYEKL. The CDR3 has 15 amino acids. V was pared by 4 bases and J by 5 bases, with 9 bases of the junction left unmatched. The CDR3 region has the DNA TGCGCCAGCAGCCCGCTGGGACAGGGAGCCCACGAGCAGTACTTC. It translates to CASSPLGQGAHEQYF.

The rearrangement joins TRBV28 to TRBJ1-5; no clear D gene. Between the trimmed V and J ends, which lost 3 bases and 0 bases, there was a span of 18 bases. Germline-derived CDR1 and CDR2 are MDHEN and SYDVKM. CDR3 length equals 18 residues. DNA of the CDR3: TGTGCCAGCAGTTTGTACTTCGGGAGTCCGGGTAGCAATCAGCCCCAGCATTTT. Protein product: CASSLYFGSPGSNQPQHF.

V is TRBV20-1 and J is TRBJ2-5, with no clear D. Germline V lookup: CDR1 DFQATT, CDR2 SNEGSKA (reference sequence). This CDR3 region has 15 residues. V dropped 0 bases and J dropped 4 bases, with 15 bases sitting between them. CDR3 DNA sequence: TGCAGTGCTAGAGATGGTGGATGGGTAGTAGAGACCCAGTACTTC. Translated: CSARDGGWVVETQYF.

In this sample, this clonotype turned up many times. The chain couples TRBV28 to TRBJ2-4; TRBD1 might be the D (5 bases). The CDR3 has 16 residues. Germline V gene lookup returns CDR1 MDHEN and CDR2 SYDVKM. V lost 3 bases to trimming and J lost 0 bases, with 12 bases between them. The CDR3 region is CASSLKGILAKNIQYF. DNA of the CDR3: TGTGCCAGCAGTTTGAAGGGGATTCTAGCCAAAAACATTCAGTACTTC.

In this sample, this clonotype turned up many times. The chain couples TRBV6-5 to TRBJ2-7; tentatively, D is TRBD2 (6 bases). Germline CDR1 and CDR2: MNHEY and SVGAGI. The V end was cut by 0 bases, the J end by 6 bases, with 15 bases between. The CDR3 length is 15 residues. CDR3 DNA sequence: TGTGCCAGCAGTTACTCAAATGGGGGGTCATCCGAGCAGTACTTC. The encoded protein is CASSYSNGGSSEQYF.

This clonotype was picked up many times. The rearrangement joins TRBV20-1 to TRBJ2-7, with 10 bases fitting TRBD2. Germline assignment: CDR1 DFQATT and CDR2 SNEGSKA (reference sequence). V gave up 4 bases and J gave up 2 bases; unmatched junction bases: 11. The CDR3 is 16 amino acids. CDR3 sequence: CSATAIKGLATYEQYF. For the CDR3, the DNA is TGCAGTGCTACAGCAATAAAGGGACTAGCGACCTACGAGCAGTACTTC.

The chain is built from TRBV9 and TRBJ2-7; 9 nucleotides match TRBD1. Trimming took 3 bases from V and 4 from J; bases not matched to a gene: 5. CDR1 and CDR2 (germline): SGDLS, YYNGEE. The CDR3 covers 14 residues. The CDR3 reads CASSAAGQGYEQYF. CDR3 nucleotides: TGTGCCAGCAGCGCGGCGGGACAGGGATACGAGCAGTACTTC.

This clonotype appeared many times. The chain recombines TRBV13 with TRBJ1-1; D is unresolved. The CDR3 is made up of 13 amino acids. CDR1 and CDR2 from the germline V gene are PRHDT and FYEKMQ (reference sequence). The V end lost 0 bases, the J end lost 6 bases, and 8 bases lay between the germline ends. This CDR3 is CASSLGGVSEAFF. Here the CDR3 DNA reads TGTGCCAGCAGCTTAGGGGGTGTCTCTGAAGCTTTCTTT.

The table lists this clonotype with many counts. This chain links TRBV5-6 with TRBJ2-4; D is ambiguous. The germline V gene encodes CDR1 SGHDT and CDR2 YYEEEE. The CDR3 has 14 residues. The V gene lost 0 bases and the J gene lost 6 bases, with 10 bases spanning the gap. CDR3 coding DNA: TGTGCCAGCAGCTTGGGCAACAGCCTAAACATTCAGTACTTC. This sequence encodes CASSLGNSLNIQYF.

A note on this clonotype: Being one base from a much bigger clone, this may be a read error. The V and J genes are TRBV29-1 and TRBJ2-3, with 7 bases matching TRBD1. CDR3 length: 16 residues. The V gene end was trimmed by 0 bases and the J gene end by 1 base; junction bases not matched to a gene: 7. Germline V gene data show CDR1 as SQVTM and CDR2 as ANQGSEA. CDR3 loop: CSVEEVTGPGTDTQYF. The CDR3 region has the DNA TGCAGCGTTGAAGAGGTGACAGGGCCTGGCACAGATACGCAGTATTTT.